A single T cell receptor beta chain is shown here with its context. Its target is unknown. Researchers ran the PCR with 60 Vbeta and 13 Jbeta primers. Clones were sequenced by immunoSEQ multiplex PCR, and TCRdb holds only the in-frame ones, with some missing. The table has roughly 200,000 clones, over 75% seen once; the top ten hold less than 0.65%. The sample comes from a study of cytomegalovirus exposure and HLA in healthy donors. Study-wide findings and caveats: The study put around 180 TCR beta chains on its list as cytomegalovirus-associated.

The CDR3 consists of 15 residues. The genes are TRBV21-1 and TRBJ2-5; TRBD1, the D gene given by the table, was not confirmed from the DNA. TRBV21-1 is a pseudogene. Sequenced: PBMCs. The sequence came from a woman in her forties or fifties in good health and CMV-seronegative. The CDR3 DNA sequence: TGTGCCAGCAGCAATGCCCCACAGGGGCAAGAGACCCAGTACTTC. Translated: CASSNAPQGQETQYF.